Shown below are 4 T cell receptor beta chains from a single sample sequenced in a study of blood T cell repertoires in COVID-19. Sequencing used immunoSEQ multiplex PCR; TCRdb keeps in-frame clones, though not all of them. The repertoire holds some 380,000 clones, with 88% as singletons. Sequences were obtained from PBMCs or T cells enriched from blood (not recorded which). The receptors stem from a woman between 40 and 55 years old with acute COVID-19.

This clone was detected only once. CDR3 loop: CASSPPGHLNTGELFF. As DNA, the CDR3 is TGTGCCAGCAGCCCTCCGGGACACCTGAACACCGGGGAGCTGTTTTTT. The gene calls are TRBV5-4 and TRBJ2-2, with D perhaps TRBD1 (6 bases). This CDR3 region has 16 residues. Trimming shortened V by 4 bases and J by 1 base, and 14 bases separated the two germline ends. The germline V gene encodes CDR1 SGHNT and CDR2 YYREEE (reference sequence).

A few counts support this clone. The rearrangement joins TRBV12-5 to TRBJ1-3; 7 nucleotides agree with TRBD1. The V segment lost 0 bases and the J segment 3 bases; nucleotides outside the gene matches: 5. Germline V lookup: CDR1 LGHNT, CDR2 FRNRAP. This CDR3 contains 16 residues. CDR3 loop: CASGLVIQGSGNTIYF. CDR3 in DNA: TGTGCTAGTGGTTTGGTAATACAGGGGAGTGGAAACACCATATATTTT. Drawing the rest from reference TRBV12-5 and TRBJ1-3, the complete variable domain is DARVTQTPRHKVTEMGQEVTMRCQPILGHNTVFWYRQTMMQGLELLAYFRNRAPLDDSGMPKDRFSAEMPDATLATLKIQPSEPRDSAVYFCASGLVIQGSGNTIYFGEGSWLTVV.

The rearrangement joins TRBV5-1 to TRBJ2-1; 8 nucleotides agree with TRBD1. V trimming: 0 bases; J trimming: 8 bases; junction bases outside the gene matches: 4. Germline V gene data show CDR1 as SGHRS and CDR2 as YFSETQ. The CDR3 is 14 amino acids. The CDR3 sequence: CASSLVQGEYEQFF. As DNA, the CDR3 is TGCGCCAGCAGCTTGGTACAGGGGGAGTATGAGCAGTTCTTC.

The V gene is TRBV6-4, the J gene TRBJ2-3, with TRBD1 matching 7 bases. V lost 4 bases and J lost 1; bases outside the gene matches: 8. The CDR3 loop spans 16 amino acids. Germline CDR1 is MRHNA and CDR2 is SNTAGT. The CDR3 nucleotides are TGTGCCAGCAGTGTGAGGGCAGGGGGTGGCACAGATACGCAGTATTTT. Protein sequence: CASSVRAGGGTDTQYF.